This T cell receptor (beta chain) was profiled in a study of cytomegalovirus exposure and HLA in healthy donors. Findings and caveats of the study: In a later analysis, a genetic analysis reported fewer productive-TCR N-insertions in an Asian-associated ancestry cluster than the cohort average.

Germline CDR1 and CDR2: SGHVS and FNYEAQ. V lost 7 bases and J lost 9, with 16 bases in between. There are 13 residues in the CDR3. Use of 60 Vbeta and 13 Jbeta primers characterized the PCR. Only in-frame clones appear in the TCRdb table, and some are missing; sequencing was by immunoSEQ multiplex PCR. Here the sample spans tens of thousands of clones, 75% to 85% being singletons. Of note for this clone: No antigen is known for it.

The V gene is TRBV7-6, the J gene TRBJ2-1; D gene uncertain. The sequence came from a man aged 50 to 60 in good health and CMV-seropositive. The material sequenced was PBMCs. Here the CDR3 DNA reads TGTGCCAGCAACCGACAACCCGGCAGTGAGCAGTTCTTC. It codes for CASNRQPGSEQFF.